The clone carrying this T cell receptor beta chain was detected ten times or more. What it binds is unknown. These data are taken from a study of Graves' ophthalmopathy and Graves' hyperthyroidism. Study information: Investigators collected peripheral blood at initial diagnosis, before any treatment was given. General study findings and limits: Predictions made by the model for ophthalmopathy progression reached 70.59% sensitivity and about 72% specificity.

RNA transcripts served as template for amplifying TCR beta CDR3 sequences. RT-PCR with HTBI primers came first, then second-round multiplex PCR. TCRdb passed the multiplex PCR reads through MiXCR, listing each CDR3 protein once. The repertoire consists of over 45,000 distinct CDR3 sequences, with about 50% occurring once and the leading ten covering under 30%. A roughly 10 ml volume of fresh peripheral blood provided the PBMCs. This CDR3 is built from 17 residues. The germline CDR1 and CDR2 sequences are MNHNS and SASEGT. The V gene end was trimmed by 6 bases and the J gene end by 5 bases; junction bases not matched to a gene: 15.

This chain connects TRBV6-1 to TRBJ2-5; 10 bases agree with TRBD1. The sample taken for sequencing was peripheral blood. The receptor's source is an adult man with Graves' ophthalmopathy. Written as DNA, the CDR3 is TGTGCCAGCAGAGCGACAGGGGGCGCTGGGTTGCGGGAGACCCAGTACTTC. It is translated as CASRATGGAGLRETQYF.